The 21 T cell receptor beta chains presented below share a single source sample, sequenced in a study of blood T cell repertoires in COVID-19. Sequencing was performed with immunoSEQ multiplex PCR; in TCRdb, only in-frame clones are kept and a portion is missing. The sample has 150,000 to 200,000 clones; 75% to 90% are singletons. Sequencing was done on a sample of PBMCs or T cells enriched from blood (not recorded which). The receptor set was obtained from a woman in her sixties who had recovered from COVID-19.

This clone was counted a single time. The J gene is TRBJ2-5, the V gene TRBV14; D is perhaps TRBD1 (6 bases). Germline V CDR1 and CDR2: SGHDN, FVKESK. This CDR3 comprises 14 residues. V was shortened by 6 bases and J by 7 bases, with 18 bases between the two germline ends. The CDR3 loop reads CASRSSGVGLTQYF. The DNA for the CDR3 is TGTGCCAGCAGATCATCAGGGGTTGGTTTGACCCAGTACTTC.

The rearrangement links TRBV7-9 to TRBJ1-1; D perhaps matches TRBD1 (5 bases). Trimming shortened V by 0 bases and J by 6 bases, and 17 bases separated the two germline ends. The CDR3 is 16 amino acids. Per the germline V gene, CDR1 is SEHNR and CDR2 is FQNEAQ (reference sequence). Here the CDR3 reads CASSLAVGGQLAEAFF. CDR3 nucleotide sequence: TGTGCCAGCAGCTTAGCGGTCGGGGGTCAGCTTGCTGAAGCTTTCTTT.

This chain joins TRBV11-1 and TRBJ2-2, with 10 positions matching TRBD1. This CDR3 region has 15 residues. Germline assignment: CDR1 SGHAT and CDR2 FQDESV (reference sequence). J was trimmed by 5 bases and V by 5 bases; bases with no gene match: 5. This chain's CDR3 is CASSADRGRTGELFF. The DNA of the CDR3 is TGTGCCAGCAGCGCGGACAGGGGGAGGACCGGGGAGCTGTTTTTT.

CDR3 sequence (DNA): TGTGCCTGTGTGTGGGACAGGGTCGAGCAGTACTTC. It is translated as CACVWDRVEQYF. The J gene is TRBJ2-7, the V gene TRBV30, with TRBD1 matching 9 bases. The trim removed 6 bases at V and 6 bases at J, leaving 6 bases unmatched. This CDR3 contains 12 residues. Germline CDR1 and CDR2: GTSNPN and SVGIG (reference sequence). The whole variable domain, filled in from reference TRBV30 and TRBJ2-7, reads SQTIHQWPATLVQPVGSPLSLECTVEGTSNPNLYWYRQAAGRGLQLLFYSVGIGQISSEVPQNLSASRPQDRQFILSSKKLLLSDSGFYLCACVWDRVEQYFGPGTRLTVT.

The chain couples TRBV28 to TRBJ1-1, with D perhaps TRBD1 (6 bases). The V end was cut by 3 bases, the J end by 5 bases, with 13 bases between. The CDR3 has 14 amino acids. The germline V gene encodes CDR1 MDHEN and CDR2 SYDVKM. CDR3: CASSFPTQGTEAFF. CDR3 coding DNA: TGTGCCAGCAGTTTCCCCACCCAGGGGACTGAAGCTTTCTTT.

The V and J genes are TRBV3-1 (or the pseudogene TRBV3-2) and TRBJ2-2; D unclear. V gave up 4 bases and J gave up 1 base, with 7 bases separating them. The CDR3 is made up of 14 amino acids. Germline CDR1 and CDR2: LGHDT and YNNKEL (reference sequence). The CDR3: CASSRYKNTGELFF. CDR3 nucleotide sequence: TGTGCCAGCAGCCGTTATAAGAACACCGGGGAGCTGTTTTTT.

The chain is built from TRBV12-3 or TRBV12-4 and TRBJ2-3; the match to TRBD2 covers 9 bases. The CDR3 spans 13 residues. V was clipped by 5 bases and J by 4 bases; unmatched bases: 1. The CDR3 reads CASSPSGADTQYF. In DNA form, the CDR3 reads TGTGCCAGCAGTCCTAGCGGGGCAGATACGCAGTATTTT.

This chain connects TRBV7-7 to TRBJ2-7; D might be TRBD2 (5 bases). The germline CDR1 and CDR2 sequences are SSHAT and FNYEAQ (reference sequence). The CDR3 is 14 residues long. V was shortened by 1 base and J by 3 bases, with 10 bases between the two germline ends. The DNA for the CDR3 is TGTGCCAGCAGCTTAGGAGGGATAAGCTACGAGCAGTACTTC. Translated, it gives CASSLGGISYEQYF.

The rearrangement uses TRBV5-1 and TRBJ1-6; D unresolved. CDR3 length: 13 residues. Germline-derived CDR1 and CDR2 are SGHRS and YFSETQ. The ends were cut back, 0 bases at V and 7 bases at J, with 5 bases in the middle. The DNA for the CDR3 is TGCGCCAGCAGCTTGGCGGGGAATTCACCCCTCCACTTT. This translates into CASSLAGNSPLHF.

Comment on this clone: At one of its ends the junction is not consistent with the germline gene, which may arise from a read error. This chain links TRBV6-2 or TRBV6-3 with TRBJ2-5, with TRBD1 as a possible D gene (6 bases). The CDR3 runs to 14 residues. CDR1 MNHEY and CDR2 SVGEGT come from the germline V gene. CDR3 nucleotide sequence: TGTGCCAGCAGGTACTACAGGGAAAAAGAGACCCAGTACTTC. It codes for CASRYYREKETQYF.

V is TRBV5-6 and J is TRBJ1-1; D perhaps matches TRBD1 (6 bases). V was cut by 6 bases and J by 1 base, with 16 bases left in between. Germline lookup yields CDR1 SGHDT and CDR2 YYEEEE. The CDR3 length is 15 residues. As DNA, the CDR3 is TGTGCCAGCAAAAGGGGGACCGAAGGGAACACTGAAGCTTTCTTT. As protein: CASKRGTEGNTEAFF.

The chain joins TRBV5-1 to TRBJ2-5; TRBD1 agrees at 8 bases. V shed 4 bases and J 4 bases; nucleotides not matched to a gene: 6. This CDR3 has 14 residues. The germline CDR1 and CDR2 sequences are SGHRS and YFSETQ. This CDR3 is CASSGGTGGETQYF. DNA of the CDR3: TGCGCCAGCAGCGGAGGGACAGGCGGAGAGACCCAGTACTTC.

The gene calls are TRBV28 and TRBJ1-4; D perhaps matches TRBD1 (6 bases). V shed 4 bases and J shed 5 bases, with 14 bases lying between them. The germline CDR1 and CDR2 sequences are MDHEN and SYDVKM. CDR3 size: 15 residues. CDR3 DNA sequence: TGTGCCAGCAGTTCGGGGGGGCCTCCGAATGAAAAACTGTTTTTT. It encodes CASSSGGPPNEKLFF.

J is TRBJ2-5 and V is TRBV19; a weak D match, TRBD2 (5 bases). The CDR3 has 14 amino acids. Between the trimmed V and J ends, which lost 3 bases and 5 bases, there was a span of 13 bases. Per germline, CDR1 LNHDA and CDR2 SQIVND (reference sequence). CDR3 DNA sequence: TGTGCCAGTAGTATTGGAGTCGGGATCGAGACCCAGTACTTC. Encoded protein: CASSIGVGIETQYF. Full variable domain (rest looked up from reference TRBV19 and TRBJ2-5): DGGITQSPKYLFRKEGQNVTLSCEQNLNHDAMYWYRQDPGQGLRLIYYSQIVNDFQKGDIAEGYSVSREKKESFPLTVTSAQKNPTAFYLCASSIGVGIETQYFGPGTRLLVL.

The rearrangement uses TRBV2 and TRBJ2-5, with TRBD1 as a possible D gene (6 bases). The CDR3 has 14 amino acids. Germline-derived CDR1 and CDR2 are SNHLY and FYNNEI. Trimming removed 2 bases at V and 4 bases at J, with 11 bases between. The CDR3 nucleotides are TGTGCCAGCAGTGAATTAGGGGGTGGAGAGACCCAGTACTTC. It yields the protein CASSELGGGETQYF.

The chain employs TRBV7-2 and TRBJ2-5; a weak D match, TRBD1 (5 bases). The CDR3 totals 14 residues. V lost 5 bases and J lost 6, with 16 bases in between. CDR1 and CDR2 (germline): SGHTA, FQGNSA. In DNA form, the CDR3 reads TGTGCCAGCAGCCCCGCAATAGGGGTAAAGACCCAGTACTTC. Protein product: CASSPAIGVKTQYF.

Only one count was recorded for this clone. The chain is built from TRBV7-8 and TRBJ1-1; 7 bases fit TRBD1. J gave up 2 bases and V 2 bases, and 8 bases lay outside the gene matches. The CDR3 spans 16 residues. Germline lookup yields CDR1 SGHVS and CDR2 FQNEAQ. The CDR3 nucleotides are TGTGCCAGCAGCTTACACCCCACAGGGGATAACACTGAAGCTTTCTTT. Its translation is CASSLHPTGDNTEAFF.

This CDR3 reads CASSQQTGTALYGYTF. The CDR3 coding sequence is TGTGCCAGCAGCCAACAAACCGGGACAGCCCTCTATGGCTACACCTTC. This sequence joins TRBV4-2 and TRBJ1-2, with TRBD1 matching over 7 bases. Germline-derived CDR1 and CDR2 are LGHNA and YNFKEQ. V dropped 2 bases and J dropped 4; count of bases not matched to a gene: 10. This CDR3 spans 16 amino acids.

This chain uses TRBV15 with TRBJ2-2; 10 bases fit TRBD2. Germline assignment: CDR1 LNHNV and CDR2 YYDKDF (reference sequence). CDR3 length: 20 residues. Unmatched junction bases numbered 16, after V lost 0 bases and J lost 6 bases. CDR3 protein: CATSRDAASGGPGSAGELFF. CDR3 nucleotides: TGTGCCACCAGCAGAGATGCTGCTAGCGGGGGCCCTGGGTCCGCCGGGGAGCTGTTTTTT.

The V call is TRBV28, the J call TRBJ2-7; a weak D match, TRBD2 (7 bases). Germline V gene lookup returns CDR1 MDHEN and CDR2 SYDVKM. The CDR3 has 15 residues. The ends were cut back, 3 bases at V and 4 bases at J, with 16 bases in the middle. CDR3 in DNA: TGTGCCAGCAGTTTTGTTCAGGGGAGGGGTTACGAGCAGTACTTC. This translates into CASSFVQGRGYEQYF.

CDR3 DNA: TGTGCCAGCAGTTTGGCAGGGGGCTTTGGGGCCAACGTCCTGACTTTC. Translating gives CASSLAGGFGANVLTF. The V and J genes are TRBV27 and TRBJ2-6; TRBD1 matches 8 bases. Germline-derived CDR1 and CDR2 are MNHEY and SMNVEV (reference sequence). The CDR3 spans 16 residues. V was clipped by 3 bases and J by 3 bases; unmatched bases: 4.